This T cell receptor (beta chain) comes out of a study of cytomegalovirus exposure and HLA in healthy donors. This CDR3 region has 16 residues. Trimming pared 1 base from V and 2 bases from J, leaving 15 bases between. Germline loops: CDR1 SGHAT, CDR2 FQDESV (reference sequence). The PCR was carried out with 60 Vbeta primers and 13 Jbeta primers. Assay used: immunoSEQ multiplex PCR; TCRdb lists only in-frame clones, some missing. The repertoire holds about 140,000 clones, with over 75% as singletons. This clone appeared a single time. Material: PBMCs. The TCR originated in a woman aged 40 to 50 in good health and CMV-seronegative. The chain joins TRBV11-1 to TRBJ2-7; D may be TRBD2 (7 bases). CDR3 DNA sequence: TGTGCCAGCAGCTTAGAGGGGGGGAGTCCCCCCTACGAGCAGTACTTC. It specifies CASSLEGGSPPYEQYF. The full variable domain, completed using reference TRBV11-1 and TRBJ2-7, is EAEVAQSPRYKITEKSQAVAFWCDPISGHATLYWYRQILGQGPELLVQFQDESVVDDSQLPKDRFSAERLKGVDSTLKIQPAELGDSAMYLCASSLEGGSPPYEQYFGPGTRLTVT.